One sample yielded the 16 T cell receptor beta chains listed below, sequenced in a study. TCRdb reprocessed the 5' RACE reads with MiXCR, giving one entry per CDR3 protein. The sample yields roughly 57,000 distinct CDR3 sequences, around 20% seen once. Tregs were sorted as CD4+CD25+CD127-/low cells. Sequenced sample: tumor-infiltrating Tregs sorted from the breast tumor. Every receptor here comes from a female donor with breast cancer.

The chain has TRBV5-1 and TRBJ2-1, with 9 nucleotides matching TRBD2. Germline V gene lookup returns CDR1 SGHRS and CDR2 YFSETQ. After removal of 0 bases from V and 6 bases from J, the junction contained 4 bases not matched to a gene. The CDR3 loop spans 15 amino acids. CDR3 DNA: TGCGCCAGCAGCTTGGACAGGACTAGCGTCAATGAGCAGTTCTTC. Its protein product is CASSLDRTSVNEQFF.

This clonotype turned up a few times. V usage is TRBV10-1 and J usage is TRBJ2-1, with 11 nucleotides matching TRBD2. The V gene's germline CDR1 is WNHNN and CDR2 SYGVQD (reference sequence). V was pared by 2 bases and J by 9 bases, with 3 bases of the junction left unmatched. The CDR3 consists of 14 residues. For the CDR3, the DNA is TGCGCCAGCAGTGAGACTAGCGGGAGATTTGAGCAGTTCTTC. It yields the protein CASSETSGRFEQFF.

Ten or more counts support this clonotype. This chain links TRBV5-1 with TRBJ1-1; D is undetermined. With 2 bases removed from V and 1 base from J, the gap between germline ends came to 15 bases. The CDR3 totals 16 residues. Germline V gene lookup returns CDR1 SGHRS and CDR2 YFSETQ. The CDR3 DNA reads as TGCGCCAGCAGCTTATTCGGCGTGTCAGGGAACACTGAAGCTTTCTTT. This encodes CASSLFGVSGNTEAFF.

This clonotype was counted many times. Mismatch with germline at one junction end may stem from a read error. The chain recombines TRBV6-2 or TRBV6-3 with TRBJ1-2; possibly TRBD1 for D (6 bases). The CDR3 length is 13 residues. The germline V gene encodes CDR1 MNHEY and CDR2 SVGEGT. The CDR3 sequence: CASKITGNSGYTF. DNA for the CDR3: TGTGCCAGCAAAATTACAGGGAACTCTGGCTACACCTTC.

The chain links TRBV5-1 to TRBJ2-3; D gene uncertain. The germline V and J ends were trimmed by 3 bases and 4 bases, with 12 bases remaining between them. Germline values: CDR1 SGHRS, CDR2 YFSETQ. The CDR3 contains 14 residues. CDR3 protein: CASSWGNGADTQYF. As DNA, the CDR3 is TGCGCCAGCAGCTGGGGAAATGGGGCAGATACGCAGTATTTT.

The chain carries TRBV7-2 and TRBJ1-2, with TRBD1 matching over 9 bases. V shed 5 bases and J 0 bases; nucleotides not matched to a gene: 4. The CDR3 loop spans 15 amino acids. Germline lookup yields CDR1 SGHTA and CDR2 FQGNSA. The CDR3 nucleotides read TGTGCCAGCAGCAGGCGGGACAGGGCTAACTATGGCTACACCTTC. Translating gives CASSRRDRANYGYTF.

In this sample, this clonotype turned up many times. The chain combines TRBV4-3 with TRBJ2-7; D ambiguous. V lost 0 bases and J lost 5, with 5 bases in between. CDR3 size: 12 residues. The germline V gene encodes CDR1 LGHNA and CDR2 YSLEER. The CDR3 reads CASSQERDEQYF. CDR3 in DNA: TGCGCCAGCAGCCAAGAAAGGGACGAGCAGTACTTC.

J is TRBJ1-1 and V is TRBV2, with D hard to call. CDR3 length: 14 amino acids. Germline CDR1 SNHLY, CDR2 FYNNEI. V lost 6 bases and J 5 bases, leaving 16 bases between the germline ends. This CDR3 reads CASRGQALGTEAFF. CDR3 DNA: TGTGCCAGCAGGGGCCAGGCCTTGGGAACTGAAGCTTTCTTT. The whole variable domain, filled in from reference TRBV2 and TRBJ1-1, reads EPEVTQTPSHQVTQMGQEVILRCVPISNHLYFYWYRQILGQKVEFLVSFYNNEISEKSEIFDDQFSVERPDGSNFTLKIRSTKLEDSAMYFCASRGQALGTEAFFGQGTRLTVV.

This clonotype turned up a few times. The chain carries TRBV4-1 and TRBJ1-5; 9 bases are a match to TRBD1. This CDR3 contains 17 residues. CDR1 and CDR2 (germline): MGHRA, YSYEKL. Unmatched junction bases numbered 5, after V lost 0 bases and J lost 2 bases. The CDR3 DNA sequence: TGCGCCAGCAGCCAAGAAAAGGGACAGGGAGGCAATCAGCCCCAGCATTTT. Protein sequence: CASSQEKGQGGNQPQHF.

There are many counts of this clonotype. The chain has TRBV4-3 and TRBJ1-4; 10 bases map to TRBD1. V lost 3 bases, J lost 7 bases, and 5 bases stayed unmatched. CDR3 length: 15 residues. The germline V gene has CDR1 LGHNA and CDR2 YSLEER. Written as DNA, the CDR3 is TGCGCCAGCAGCCAGGGGGACAGGGGATTTGAAAAACTGTTTTTT. Amino acids: CASSQGDRGFEKLFF.

The gene calls are TRBV5-4 and TRBJ2-2; a possible D gene is TRBD1 (6 bases). Germline V gene lookup returns CDR1 SGHNT and CDR2 YYREEE (reference sequence). V lost 4 bases to trimming and J lost 5 bases, with 9 bases between them. This CDR3 has 13 residues. CDR3 amino acids: CASSHDRTGELFF. In DNA, the CDR3 is TGTGCCAGCAGCCACGACAGGACCGGGGAGCTGTTTTTT. Combining the CDR3 with reference TRBV5-4 and TRBJ2-2 gives the whole variable domain ETGVTQSPTHLIKTRGQQVTLRCSSQSGHNTVSWYQQALGQGPQFIFQYYREEENGRGNFPPRFSGLQFPNYSSELNVNALELDDSALYLCASSHDRTGELFFGEGSRLTVL.

This clonotype was counted between two and nine times. V and J are TRBV30 and TRBJ2-1; 9 bases are shared with TRBD1. The CDR3 has 13 residues. Germline V gives CDR1 GTSNPN, CDR2 SVGIG (reference sequence). V was clipped by 2 bases and J by 10 bases; unmatched bases: 6. In DNA form, the CDR3 reads TGTGCCTGGAGTTCACAGGGGGCTGGAGAGCAGTTCTTC. This encodes CAWSSQGAGEQFF.

V is TRBV6-2 or TRBV6-3 and J is TRBJ2-5, with TRBD2 identical over 9 bases. The CDR3 runs 14 residues. With V trimmed by 6 bases and J by 5 bases, 7 bases remained unmatched. Germline V lookup: CDR1 MNHEY, CDR2 SVGEGT. CDR3 sequence: CASRPGLALETQYF. CDR3 DNA: TGTGCCAGCAGACCGGGACTAGCCTTGGAGACCCAGTACTTC.

This clonotype was found a few times. This chain connects TRBV28 to TRBJ2-6; TRBD2 matches 9 bases. CDR1 and CDR2 from the germline V gene are MDHEN and SYDVKM. V lost 6 bases to trimming and J lost 4 bases; unmatched junction nucleotides: 10. There are 17 residues in the CDR3. The CDR3 loop reads CASSQGGRASGANVLTF. CDR3 bases: TGTGCCAGCAGCCAAGGCGGGAGGGCCTCGGGGGCCAACGTCCTGACTTTC.

This clonotype was seen only once. The junction shows a germline mismatch at one end, possibly a read error. The rearrangement uses TRBV20-1 and TRBJ1-6, with D unclear. CDR1 and CDR2 (germline): DFQATT, SNEGSKA (reference sequence). The CDR3 sequence is 17 residues long. The CDR3 loop is CSAREGLFSTYNSPLHF. The CDR3 nucleotides read TGCAGTGCTAGAGAAGGACTTTTTAGCACCTATAATTCACCCCTCCACTTC.

This clonotype turned up a few times. V and J are TRBV28 and TRBJ2-7; 10 nucleotides line up with TRBD2. There are 15 residues in the CDR3. J gave up 5 bases and V 3 bases, and 7 bases lay outside the gene matches. Germline CDR1 and CDR2: MDHEN and SYDVKM. The CDR3: CASSFPGTSAHEQYF. CDR3 coding DNA: TGTGCCAGCAGTTTCCCCGGGACTAGCGCCCACGAGCAGTACTTC. The variable domain in full, completed from reference TRBV28 and TRBJ2-7, reads DVKVTQSSRYLVKRTGEKVFLECVQDMDHENMFWYRQDPGLGLRLIYFSYDVKMKEKGDIPEGYSVSREKKERFSLILESASTNQTSMYLCASSFPGTSAHEQYFGPGTRLTVT.